Presented here are 20 T cell receptor beta chains from one specimen sequenced in a study of blood T cell repertoires in COVID-19. The assay was immunoSEQ multiplex PCR, and TCRdb's table has in-frame clones only and misses some. This sample has roughly 250,000 clones, with more than 85% found just once. Material: peripheral blood. These receptors were collected from a man aged 25 to 45 with acute or convalescent COVID-19.

The V gene is TRBV5-1, the J gene TRBJ2-1; D is possibly TRBD1 (5 bases). Per germline, CDR1 SGHRS and CDR2 YFSETQ. The CDR3 length is 13 residues. V was shortened by 0 bases and J by 9 bases, with 10 bases between the two germline ends. The CDR3 spells CASSLDSQGEQFF. The CDR3 DNA is TGCGCCAGCAGCTTGGATTCTCAGGGTGAGCAGTTCTTC. Combining the CDR3 with reference TRBV5-1 and TRBJ2-1 gives the whole variable domain KAGVTQTPRYLIKTRGQQVTLSCSPISGHRSVSWYQQTPGQGLQFLFEYFSETQRNKGNFPGRFSGRQFSNSRSEMNVSTLELGDSALYLCASSLDSQGEQFFGPGTRLTVL.

The chain recombines TRBV27 with TRBJ1-5; no clear D. The V end lost 7 bases, the J end lost 9 bases, and 25 bases lay between the germline ends. The CDR3 sequence is 16 residues long. Germline lookup yields CDR1 MNHEY and CDR2 SMNVEV (reference sequence). CDR3 sequence: CASKSRQVGSQSPQHF. CDR3 sequence (DNA): TGTGCCAGCAAGTCCAGGCAGGTCGGATCACAGTCGCCCCAGCATTTT.

The genes are TRBV5-1 and TRBJ1-2, with D perhaps TRBD1 (5 bases). Germline CDR1 SGHRS, CDR2 YFSETQ. Trimming cost V 4 bases and J 1 base, with 11 bases left between them. The CDR3 covers 14 residues. The chain's CDR3 is CASSPRTSNYGYTF. CDR3 bases: TGCGCCAGCAGCCCCCGGACAAGTAACTATGGCTACACCTTC.

DNA for the CDR3: TGTGCCAGCTCATTAGCGGGAACTGAAGCTTTCTTT. Translated, it gives CASSLAGTEAFF. The gene calls are TRBV11-2 and TRBJ1-1; D is undetermined. This CDR3 is 12 amino acids long. CDR1 SGHAT and CDR2 FQNNGV come from the germline V gene. Trimming pared 8 bases from V and 5 bases from J, leaving 12 bases between. The complete variable domain, with remaining parts taken from reference TRBV11-2 and TRBJ1-1, reads EAGVAQSPRYKIIEKRQSVAFWCNPISGHATLYWYQQILGQGPKLLIQFQNNGVVDDSQLPKDRFSAERLKGVDSTLKIQPAKLEDSAVYLCASSLAGTEAFFGQGTRLTVV.

The J gene is TRBJ1-2, the V gene TRBV2, with 8 bases aligning to TRBD1. V dropped 4 bases and J dropped 0; count of bases not matched to a gene: 4. This CDR3 is 15 amino acids long. The germline V gene encodes CDR1 SNHLY and CDR2 FYNNEI. Here the CDR3 DNA reads TGTGCCAGCAGTGGACAGGGGACAGCTAACTATGGCTACACCTTC. It codes for CASSGQGTANYGYTF.

The chain carries TRBV28 and TRBJ2-7, with a weak D call TRBD2 (6 bases). This CDR3 has 14 amino acids. Trimming left V 5 bases short and J 1 base short, with 12 bases between. CDR1 is MDHEN and CDR2 is SYDVKM in the germline V gene. In nucleotides, the CDR3 is TGTGCCAGCAGTCCTCCACTAGCTTCCTACGAGCAGTACTTC. This sequence encodes CASSPPLASYEQYF.

This clone is a singleton in its sample. The V gene is TRBV12-3 or TRBV12-4, the J gene TRBJ1-1; D is unresolved. The CDR3 is 13 amino acids. Between the trimmed V and J ends, which lost 2 bases and 3 bases, there was a span of 7 bases. Here the CDR3 reads CASSLPSYTEAFF. The DNA for the CDR3 is TGTGCCAGCAGTTTACCGAGTTACACTGAAGCTTTCTTT.

This clone has only one observation. The chain has TRBV6-5 and TRBJ2-6; no definite D call. The V gene's germline CDR1 is MNHEY and CDR2 SVGAGI. Trimming took 6 bases from V and 0 from J, leaving 6 bases between them. CDR3 length equals 14 residues. DNA of the CDR3: TGTGCCAGCAGCTTAGCCTCTGGGGCCAACGTCCTGACTTTC. It encodes CASSLASGANVLTF.

This rearrangement joins TRBV3-1 (or the pseudogene TRBV3-2) to TRBJ1-3; perhaps TRBD1 as D (5 bases). CDR1 and CDR2 (germline): LGHDT, YNNKEL (reference sequence). The CDR3 has 14 amino acids. V was clipped by 7 bases and J by 3 bases, with 13 bases between them. CDR3 sequence: CASIQGSGGNTIYF. The CDR3 DNA reads as TGTGCCAGCATTCAGGGAAGTGGTGGAAACACCATATATTTT.

The V call is TRBV30, the J call TRBJ1-2, with D tentatively TRBD1 (5 bases). Germline V gene data show CDR1 as GTSNPN and CDR2 as SVGIG (reference sequence). The CDR3 consists of 14 residues. Trimming took 0 bases from V and 2 from J, leaving 10 bases between them. The CDR3 DNA reads as TGTGCCTGGAGTGTATTGGGGCCGAACTATGGCTACACCTTC. This sequence encodes CAWSVLGPNYGYTF.

Concerning this clone itself: Other DNA sequences in this sample translate to the same CDR3. The chain has TRBV27 and TRBJ1-1; D ambiguous. Germline V CDR1 and CDR2: MNHEY, SMNVEV (reference sequence). Trimming stripped 6 bases from V and 2 bases from J, with 10 bases between. The CDR3 sequence is 13 residues long. For the CDR3, the DNA is TGTGCCAGCAGCTTTTCGGGAAACACTGAAGCTTTCTTT. It specifies CASSFSGNTEAFF.

This rearrangement joins TRBV19 to TRBJ2-5; 7 bases are shared with TRBD1. The CDR3 totals 15 residues. The J segment lost 4 bases and the V segment lost 7 bases, leaving 12 bases of the junction unmatched. Germline values: CDR1 LNHDA, CDR2 SQIVND (reference sequence). As DNA, the CDR3 is TGTGCCAGTACTCCGACAGGGTCTAATGTAGAGACCCAGTACTTC. Amino acids: CASTPTGSNVETQYF.

This clone was observed a single time. This chain links TRBV12-3 or TRBV12-4 with TRBJ1-2; D gene uncertain. This CDR3 is 12 amino acids long. V lost 4 bases to trimming and J lost 4 bases, with 7 bases between them. The CDR3 DNA is TGTGCCAGCAGTTACATGATCTATGGCTACACCTTC. Its translation is CASSYMIYGYTF.

The chain joins TRBV7-9 to TRBJ1-1, with D hard to call. In germline, CDR1 is SEHNR, CDR2 FQNEAQ (reference sequence). CDR3 size: 14 residues. Trimming shortened V by 2 bases and J by 2 bases, and 9 bases separated the two germline ends. The DNA for the CDR3 is TGTGCCAGCAGCTTACGGGGAAGTAACACTGAAGCTTTCTTT. It yields the protein CASSLRGSNTEAFF.

This chain joins TRBV4-1 and TRBJ1-1; D might be TRBD1 (6 bases). The germline V gene has CDR1 MGHRA and CDR2 YSYEKL. CDR3 length: 15 amino acids. V gave up 3 bases and J gave up 0 bases, with 11 bases separating them. CDR3 residues: CASSHVRQVNTEAFF. CDR3 nucleotides: TGCGCCAGCAGCCACGTACGACAGGTGAACACTGAAGCTTTCTTT.

The chain joins TRBV28 to TRBJ1-6; D may be TRBD1 (5 bases). V lost 7 bases, J lost 9 bases, and 16 bases lay in between. Germline lookup yields CDR1 MDHEN and CDR2 SYDVKM. The CDR3 is 14 residues long. CDR3 coding DNA: TGTGCCAGCACCACCGGGGGTTTTGGTTCACCCCTCCACTTT. It codes for CASTTGGFGSPLHF.

The rearrangement uses TRBV5-1 and TRBJ2-7, with 8 positions matching TRBD2. The CDR3 has 18 residues. Germline V CDR1 and CDR2: SGHRS, YFSETQ. V lost 4 bases, J lost 0 bases, and 15 bases stayed unmatched. The DNA of the CDR3 is TGCGCCAGCAGCCATCTCAGCGGGGGAAGATTTTCCTCCTACGAGCAGTACTTC. Encoded protein: CASSHLSGGRFSSYEQYF.

The chain employs TRBV12-3 or TRBV12-4 and TRBJ1-1; tentatively, D is TRBD1 (6 bases). The CDR3 runs 13 residues. V was cut by 7 bases and J by 2 bases, with 11 bases left in between. The DNA of the CDR3 is TGTGCCAGCACCAGACAGGTTAACACTGAAGCTTTCTTT. Translated, it gives CASTRQVNTEAFF.

The table lists this clone with a count of one. The chain uses TRBV5-6 and TRBJ2-3; weak D call: TRBD2 (5 bases). CDR3 size: 17 residues. The ends were cut back, 0 bases at V and 3 bases at J, with 17 bases in the middle. CDR1 is SGHDT, CDR2 YYEEEE, per germline. DNA for the CDR3: TGTGCCAGCAGCTTGGTTGGGGAGTTGGAGCTAACAGATACGCAGTATTTT. Translating it yields CASSLVGELELTDTQYF.

The CDR3 region is CASSEIGLGTSGNNEQFF. CDR3 sequence (DNA): TGTGCCAGCAGTGAAATAGGGCTGGGGACTAGCGGGAACAATGAGCAGTTCTTC. V gene TRBV25-1 combines with J gene TRBJ2-1; 13 bases fit TRBD2. Germline V lookup: CDR1 MGHDK, CDR2 SYGVNS. The trim removed 2 bases at V and 5 bases at J, leaving 9 bases unmatched. The CDR3 sequence is 18 residues long.